The subject of this entry is one T cell receptor beta chain. This record belongs to a study of control samples from healthy donors and cancer patients. Libraries were prepared by immunoSEQ multiplex PCR; TCRdb keeps only in-frame clonotypes and omits some of them. The repertoire has more than 150,000 clones, about 93% of them found once; the top ten carry 1.4% to 1.5%. Germline values: CDR1 SGHTA, CDR2 FQGTGA. The V segment lost 5 bases and the J segment 4 bases; nucleotides outside the gene matches: 8. CDR3 length: 15 residues. The sequence was obtained from a man between 18 and 29 years old in good health. The J gene is TRBJ2-1, the V gene TRBV7-3, with 7 bases fitting TRBD1. Material: blood. CDR3 amino acids: CASSLRQGSYNEQFF. CDR3 in DNA: TGTGCCAGCAGCCTAAGACAGGGAAGTTACAATGAGCAGTTCTTC.